Each of the 30 T cell receptor beta chains below was sequenced from the same sample in a study of blood T cell repertoires in COVID-19 (dated by TCRdb to 2020 to 2022). The library was built by means of the immunoSEQ multiplex PCR assay. TCRdb mirrors the immuneACCESS table, restricted to in-frame sequences. Some clones are absent from its copies; in checked studies, under half trace to an unresolved V gene, and the reason for the others is unknown. In all, the sample holds roughly 250,000 clones, and roughly 80% of those were seen once. The top ten constitute about 4% of the sample. Sequencing was carried out using peripheral blood. These receptors were collected from a woman aged 40-49 years with active or convalescent COVID-19.

The chain links TRBV5-1 to TRBJ2-5, with a weak D call TRBD2 (6 bases). Trimming shortened V by 4 bases and J by 5 bases, and 18 bases separated the two germline ends. The CDR3 runs to 15 residues. The germline gives CDR1 SGHRS, CDR2 YFSETQ. In DNA form, the CDR3 reads TGCGCCAGCAGCCCAGGAGGGGCCATCGGGGAGACCCAGTACTTC. This gives the protein CASSPGGAIGETQYF.

The CDR3 coding sequence is TGTGCCAGCAGCCGACAGGGGGATGATTCACCCCTCCACTTT. Protein: CASSRQGDDSPLHF. The rearrangement uses TRBV2 and TRBJ1-6; 9 bases are shared with TRBD1. There are 14 residues in the CDR3. The germline gives CDR1 SNHLY, CDR2 FYNNEI. V trimming: 6 bases; J trimming: 8 bases; junction bases outside the gene matches: 5.

The chain carries TRBV5-4 and TRBJ1-3; D not certain. The V end was cut by 4 bases, the J end by 3 bases, with 5 bases between. CDR1 is SGHNT and CDR2 is YYREEE in the germline V gene (reference sequence). This CDR3 comprises 12 residues. Here the CDR3 DNA reads TGTGCCAGCAGCCGGGATGGAAACACCATATATTTT. Amino acids: CASSRDGNTIYF.

The chain joins TRBV5-1 to TRBJ2-3, with TRBD2 matching over 10 bases. This CDR3 has 16 residues. After removal of 4 bases from V and 3 bases from J, the junction contained 8 bases not matched to a gene. Looked up from germline, CDR1 is SGHRS and CDR2 is YFSETQ. CDR3 bases: TGCGCCAGCAGCGCAAGTAGCGGGGGGCCGACAGATACGCAGTATTTT. It codes for CASSASSGGPTDTQYF.

A single count supports this clone. The chain carries TRBV12-3 or TRBV12-4 and TRBJ2-7, with TRBD1 matching 8 bases. The CDR3 totals 13 residues. V shed 2 bases, J shed 7 bases, and the junction held 4 bases outside the gene matches. The CDR3 bases are TGTGCCAGCAGTTTACACAGGGGGTGGGAGCAGTACTTC. Protein product: CASSLHRGWEQYF.

A single count supports this clone. This rearrangement joins TRBV14 to TRBJ2-3, with a tentative D call TRBD2 (5 bases). Germline V CDR1 and CDR2: SGHDN, FVKESK. Deletions cut 4 bases from V and 4 bases from J, with 18 bases between. CDR3 length: 16 amino acids. The CDR3 loop reads CASSRLGIAMPDTQYF. CDR3 coding DNA: TGTGCCAGCAGCCGACTCGGGATAGCGATGCCAGATACGCAGTATTTT.

This clone was seen once. This rearrangement joins TRBV5-1 to TRBJ1-1; 7 bases fit TRBD1. Germline loops: CDR1 SGHRS, CDR2 YFSETQ. The CDR3 is 14 residues long. Trimming at V came to 4 bases and at J to 5 bases, leaving 8 bases not matched to a gene. The CDR3 loop is CASSTQTGWTEAFF. CDR3 nucleotides: TGCGCCAGCAGCACCCAGACAGGGTGGACTGAAGCTTTCTTT.

The J gene is TRBJ2-5, the V gene TRBV2; 7 bases are shared with TRBD1. The CDR3 consists of 14 residues. Losses at the gene ends were 6 bases for V and 1 base for J; bases not matched to a gene: 5. Germline assignment: CDR1 SNHLY and CDR2 FYNNEI. The CDR3 spells CASRTDRSQETQYF. CDR3 coding DNA: TGTGCCAGCAGGACGGACAGGAGCCAAGAGACCCAGTACTTC.

The chain has TRBV28 and TRBJ2-1; 8 positions agree with TRBD1. Germline CDR1 reads MDHEN; CDR2 reads SYDVKM. The V segment lost 5 bases and the J segment 6 bases; nucleotides outside the gene matches: 0. The CDR3 has 12 amino acids. As DNA, the CDR3 is TGTGCCAGCAGTACAGGGGGCAATGAGCAGTTCTTC. It codes for CASSTGGNEQFF.

V usage is TRBV5-1 and J usage is TRBJ1-4; 7 bases map to TRBD1. The V segment lost 7 bases and the J segment 8 bases; nucleotides outside the gene matches: 14. The CDR3 spans 15 residues. Germline CDR1 and CDR2: SGHRS and YFSETQ. Here the CDR3 reads CASRGVEGAGEKLFF. Here the CDR3 DNA reads TGCGCCAGCCGAGGGGTCGAGGGGGCGGGAGAAAAACTGTTTTTT.

The chain employs TRBV6-7 and TRBJ1-4, with D perhaps matching TRBD1 (6 bases). TRBV6-7 is identified as an open reading frame with a role that is uncertain. Trimming stripped 2 bases from V and 1 base from J, with 11 bases between. There are 16 residues in the CDR3. Here the CDR3 DNA reads TGTGCCAGCAGTTACCCCCAGGGGCGAACTAATGAAAAACTGTTTTTT. Amino acid sequence: CASSYPQGRTNEKLFF.

This rearrangement joins TRBV7-3 to TRBJ2-5; D call uncertain. Germline assignment: CDR1 SGHTA and CDR2 FQGTGA. Trimming stripped 1 base from V and 3 bases from J, with 6 bases between. The CDR3 totals 13 residues. CDR3 in DNA: TGTGCCAGCAGCTTAAACCCTAAAGAGACCCAGTACTTC. Encoded protein: CASSLNPKETQYF.

V usage is TRBV5-1 and J usage is TRBJ1-2; the match to TRBD1 covers 11 bases. The germline V gene encodes CDR1 SGHRS and CDR2 YFSETQ. The V and J ends lost 4 bases and 2 bases, in that order; junction bases with no gene match: 10. There are 17 residues in the CDR3. In DNA, the CDR3 is TGCGCCAGCAGCACCGGGACAGGGGGATTCAGAAACTATGGCTACACCTTC. Translated: CASSTGTGGFRNYGYTF. The variable domain in full, with the rest retrieved from reference TRBV5-1 and TRBJ1-2, is KAGVTQTPRYLIKTRGQQVTLSCSPISGHRSVSWYQQTPGQGLQFLFEYFSETQRNKGNFPGRFSGRQFSNSRSEMNVSTLELGDSALYLCASSTGTGGFRNYGYTFGSGTRLTVV.

This clone turned up a few times. CDR3 region: CASSLDLNSGADTQYF. The CDR3 DNA follows: TGTGCCAGCAGCTTAGATTTGAATAGCGGGGCAGATACGCAGTATTTT. The chain uses TRBV11-3 and TRBJ2-3; 8 bases agree with TRBD2. The CDR3 loop spans 16 amino acids. CDR1 is SGHNT and CDR2 is YENEEA in the germline V gene. Trimming removed 0 bases from V and 4 bases from J; junction bases left unmatched: 6.

The chain recombines TRBV2 with TRBJ2-1; 14 nucleotides align to TRBD2. Germline loops: CDR1 SNHLY, CDR2 FYNNEI. This CDR3 spans 15 amino acids. V lost 6 bases and J lost 9; bases outside the gene matches: 7. Here the CDR3 DNA reads TGTGCCAGCAGGCCGACTAGCGGGGGGGCGGTTGAGCAGTTCTTC. Amino acid sequence: CASRPTSGGAVEQFF.

This clone has just one count. The chain has TRBV5-6 and TRBJ1-2; no reliable D call. Per the germline V gene, CDR1 is SGHDT and CDR2 is YYEEEE. The CDR3 is made up of 14 amino acids. The V and J ends lost 0 bases and 1 base respectively, with 7 bases between them. The CDR3 loop is CASSLVSLNYGYTF. CDR3 nucleotides: TGTGCCAGCAGCTTGGTCAGTCTTAACTATGGCTACACCTTC.

The rearrangement uses TRBV5-6 and TRBJ1-1, with TRBD1 as a possible D gene (6 bases). CDR1 and CDR2 (germline): SGHDT, YYEEEE. The CDR3 spans 14 residues. V shed 0 bases and J shed 9 bases, with 15 bases lying between them. CDR3 region: CASSLAEFGGQAFF. The CDR3 coding sequence is TGTGCCAGCAGCTTGGCCGAATTCGGGGGGCAAGCTTTCTTT.

The chain links TRBV4-1 to TRBJ2-1; 8 nucleotides agree with TRBD2. The CDR3 length is 16 residues. V dropped 4 bases and J dropped 5; count of bases not matched to a gene: 10. From germline, CDR1 is MGHRA and CDR2 YSYEKL. The chain's CDR3 is CASSLMTGGSNNEQFF. CDR3 bases: TGCGCCAGCAGCCTCATGACGGGGGGGAGCAACAATGAGCAGTTCTTC.

The genes are TRBV6-7 and TRBJ2-7; 11 bases fit TRBD2. TRBV6-7 is an ORF for which the function is uncertain. The ends lost 0 bases at V and 7 bases at J; junction bases unmatched: 23. CDR3 size: 21 residues. This chain's CDR3 is CASSYSRTGWDSSGGLCEQYF. The CDR3 region has the DNA TGTGCCAGCAGTTACTCGAGGACAGGGTGGGATTCTAGCGGGGGGCTGTGTGAGCAGTACTTC.

V gene TRBV11-2 combines with J gene TRBJ2-2, with no clear D. The germline V gene has CDR1 SGHAT and CDR2 FQNNGV. CDR3 length equals 14 residues. V was cut by 5 bases and J by 8 bases, with 15 bases left in between. The chain's CDR3 is CASSLKLRSGELFF. CDR3 nucleotides: TGTGCCAGCAGCCTTAAGTTGCGTAGTGGGGAGCTGTTTTTT.

The chain uses TRBV5-4 and TRBJ1-6; weak D call: TRBD1 (6 bases). In germline, CDR1 is SGHNT, CDR2 YYREEE (reference sequence). The V end lost 0 bases, the J end lost 2 bases, and 6 bases lay between the germline ends. The CDR3 spans 15 residues. The CDR3 DNA follows: TGTGCCAGCAGCTTGGGGGGGCCCTATAATTCACCCCTCCACTTT. Residues: CASSLGGPYNSPLHF.

The V and J genes are TRBV27 and TRBJ2-7; the match to TRBD2 covers 8 bases. The CDR3 loop spans 16 amino acids. Germline V gene data show CDR1 as MNHEY and CDR2 as SMNVEV (reference sequence). The junction had 12 bases not matched to a gene; V was cut back by 6 bases and J by 2 bases. CDR3 loop: CASSPTQREYPYEQYV. The CDR3 DNA reads as TGTGCCAGCAGCCCAACTCAGCGGGAGTACCCCTACGAGCAGTACGTC.

This clone was detected ten times or more. The chain couples TRBV27 to TRBJ2-1, with TRBD2 identical over 9 bases. Germline V gene data show CDR1 as MNHEY and CDR2 as SMNVEV (reference sequence). The V and J ends lost 1 base and 4 bases, in that order; junction bases with no gene match: 11. This CDR3 is 18 amino acids long. The CDR3 reads CASSLLASSGVRYNEQFF. The CDR3 DNA reads as TGTGCCAGCAGTTTATTAGCGTCTAGCGGGGTTCGGTACAATGAGCAGTTCTTC.

This CDR3 is CSVDALGTEAFF. For the CDR3, the DNA is TGCAGCGTTGATGCGCTCGGGACTGAAGCTTTCTTT. The chain joins TRBV29-1 to TRBJ1-1; D uncertain. Germline V gene sequence: CDR1 SQVTM, CDR2 ANQGSEA. This CDR3 region has 12 residues. The V gene lost 3 bases and the J gene lost 5 bases, with 10 bases spanning the gap.

The genes are TRBV28 and TRBJ1-2; the D gene is possibly TRBD1 (6 bases). Germline V gives CDR1 MDHEN, CDR2 SYDVKM. The V end lost 6 bases, the J end lost 4 bases, and 18 bases lay between the germline ends. The CDR3 totals 15 residues. CDR3 in amino acids: CASSTRQEARYGYTF. The CDR3 nucleotides read TGTGCCAGCAGCACACGACAGGAGGCCCGCTATGGCTACACCTTC.

The chain recombines TRBV4-1 with TRBJ1-1; D is possibly TRBD1 (6 bases). Trimming shortened V by 1 base and J by 2 bases, and 11 bases separated the two germline ends. This CDR3 has 15 residues. The germline V gene has CDR1 MGHRA and CDR2 YSYEKL. CDR3: CASSQAGGRNTEAFF. CDR3 sequence (DNA): TGCGCCAGCAGCCAAGCCGGGGGGCGTAACACTGAAGCTTTCTTT.

With regard to this clone: Other DNA sequences of this sample code for an identical CDR3. The rearrangement links TRBV10-3 to TRBJ1-2; 9 nucleotides line up with TRBD1. CDR1 ENHRY and CDR2 SYGVKD come from the germline V gene. CDR3 size: 15 residues. J gave up 0 bases and V 4 bases, and 3 bases lay outside the gene matches. The CDR3 loop reads CAISGGQGSNYGYTF. CDR3 DNA: TGTGCCATCAGTGGGGGACAGGGCTCTAACTATGGCTACACCTTC.

The rearrangement uses TRBV6-5 and TRBJ1-2, with 7 bases that match TRBD1. V lost 6 bases and J lost 3; bases outside the gene matches: 7. This CDR3 has 14 amino acids. CDR1 is MNHEY, CDR2 SVGAGI, per germline. CDR3 region: CASRQGFRDYGYTF. The CDR3 bases are TGTGCCAGCAGACAGGGGTTCCGTGACTATGGCTACACCTTC.

V and J are TRBV6-5 and TRBJ1-2; 7 bases match TRBD1. Losses at the gene ends were 5 bases for V and 4 bases for J; bases not matched to a gene: 7. The CDR3 runs to 14 residues. Germline CDR1 MNHEY, CDR2 SVGAGI. The CDR3 coding sequence is TGTGCCAGCAGTAGAGAAGGGGACAGCTATGGCTACACCTTC. Its protein is CASSREGDSYGYTF.

The chain carries TRBV4-2 and TRBJ2-2; 12 bases match TRBD2. The CDR3 is 19 amino acids. Germline assignment: CDR1 LGHNA and CDR2 YNFKEQ. The trim removed 1 base at V and 5 bases at J, leaving 11 bases unmatched. DNA of the CDR3: TGTGCCAGCAGCCAAGGGGCTAGCGGGGGGGTAGAGAGGACCGGGGAGCTGTTTTTT. The encoded protein is CASSQGASGGVERTGELFF.